This is a list of T cell receptor beta chains from one sample in a study of a mutant IDH1 vaccine in newly diagnosed glioma. These TCRs' antigens remain unknown. Libraries were prepared by immunoSEQ multiplex PCR; TCRdb keeps only in-frame clonotypes and omits some of them. The sample includes under 150,000 clones, under 90% seen only once; the top ten take 0.6% to 0.7%. The sequenced sample was PBMCs, obtained from a glioma patient whose treatment included an IDH1 peptide vaccine. These TCRs come from a woman aged 45 to 65 with glioma. Both conserved end residues are part of each CDR3. Fields, in order: CDR3 length, J gene, V gene, D gene, clone size, CDR3 DNA, CDR3 protein. A D gene is named only where the DNA matches it firmly. Rows may omit the clone size; those that give it use once, few, many or a size class.

len: 15; j_gene: TRBJ1-1; v_gene: TRBV19; d_gene: TRBD1; abundance: .; CDR3nt: TGTGCCAGTAGTCCCCGACAGGGATGGATGCCTGAAGCTTTCTTT; CDR3aa: CASSPRQGWMPEAFF
len: 14; j_gene: TRBJ1-4; v_gene: TRBV28; d_gene: .; abundance: .; CDR3nt: TGTGCCAGCAGTTTTAACGATCCGGGGTCGAAACTGTTTTTT; CDR3aa: CASSFNDPGSKLFF
len: 13; j_gene: TRBJ1-6; v_gene: TRBV5-6; d_gene: .; abundance: .; CDR3nt: TGTGCCAGCAGCTTGGGGGATAATTCACCCCTCCACTTT; CDR3aa: CASSLGDNSPLHF
len: 12; j_gene: TRBJ2-7; v_gene: TRBV7-9; d_gene: .; abundance: .; CDR3nt: TGTGCCAGCAGCTTAGTGGACTACGAGCAGTACTTC; CDR3aa: CASSLVDYEQYF
len: 14; j_gene: TRBJ2-3; v_gene: TRBV5-1; d_gene: .; abundance: .; CDR3nt: TGCGCCAGCAGCACACAGGGAATGACAGATACGCAGTATTTT; CDR3aa: CASSTQGMTDTQYF
len: 12; j_gene: TRBJ2-3; v_gene: TRBV5-1; d_gene: .; abundance: few; CDR3nt: TGCGCCAGCAGCGGACTCGCAAATACGCAGTATTTT; CDR3aa: CASSGLANTQYF
len: 15; j_gene: TRBJ2-2; v_gene: TRBV11-3; d_gene: TRBD2; abundance: .; CDR3nt: TGTGCCAGCAGCCCTAGGGCGGGAGGCTCCGGGGAGCTGTTTTTT; CDR3aa: CASSPRAGGSGELFF
len: 16; j_gene: TRBJ2-5; v_gene: TRBV12-2; d_gene: .; abundance: .; CDR3nt: TGTGCAAGTCGCTTAGAGAGCCAACGGCTAGGGGAGACCCAGTACTTC; CDR3aa: CASRLESQRLGETQYF
len: 14; j_gene: TRBJ1-5; v_gene: TRBV5-4; d_gene: .; abundance: .; CDR3nt: TGTGCCAGCAGCTCGGGGGGGAGCAATCAGCCCCAGCATTTT; CDR3aa: CASSSGGSNQPQHF
len: 17; j_gene: TRBJ1-5; v_gene: TRBV7-9; d_gene: .; abundance: .; CDR3nt: TGTGCCAGCAGTCTAAGGGCTGGGGAGGATAGCAATCAGCCCCAGCATTTT; CDR3aa: CASSLRAGEDSNQPQHF
len: 14; j_gene: TRBJ2-1; v_gene: TRBV2; d_gene: TRBD2; abundance: .; CDR3nt: TGTGCCAGCAAGGGACTAGCGGCCTACAATGAGCAGTTCTTC; CDR3aa: CASKGLAAYNEQFF
len: 15; j_gene: TRBJ2-7; v_gene: TRBV6-5; d_gene: TRBD2; abundance: .; CDR3nt: TGTGCCAGCAGTTACGGGCTAGCGGGAGGATACGAGCAGTACTTC; CDR3aa: CASSYGLAGGYEQYF
len: 13; j_gene: TRBJ2-5; v_gene: TRBV27; d_gene: .; abundance: .; CDR3nt: TGTGCCAGCAGTTTAAAAGCGGAAGAGACCCAGTACTTC; CDR3aa: CASSLKAEETQYF
len: 11; j_gene: TRBJ2-7; v_gene: TRBV28; d_gene: TRBD1; abundance: .; CDR3nt: TGTGCCAGCAGTTGGGACAGCGAGCAGTACTTC; CDR3aa: CASSWDSEQYF
len: 13; j_gene: TRBJ1-1; v_gene: TRBV5-1; d_gene: .; abundance: .; CDR3nt: TGCGCCAGCAGCTTGGTAGCGAACACTGAAGCTTTCTTT; CDR3aa: CASSLVANTEAFF
len: 19; j_gene: TRBJ2-1; v_gene: TRBV28; d_gene: TRBD2; abundance: .; CDR3nt: TGTGCCAGCAGCGCCCGGGACAGAGGACTAGCGGGAGTTGTCGATGAGCAGTTCTTC; CDR3aa: CASSARDRGLAGVVDEQFF
len: 11; j_gene: TRBJ2-7; v_gene: TRBV6-5; d_gene: .; abundance: .; CDR3nt: TGTGCCAGCGGCCTATGGGGGGAGCAGTACTTC; CDR3aa: CASGLWGEQYF
len: 15; j_gene: TRBJ2-7; v_gene: TRBV28; d_gene: TRBD2; abundance: .; CDR3nt: TGTGCCACCAAGAGACTAGCGGGAGCCCGCTACGAGCAGTACTTC; CDR3aa: CATKRLAGARYEQYF
len: 14; j_gene: TRBJ2-7; v_gene: TRBV28; d_gene: .; abundance: .; CDR3nt: TGTGCCAGCAGTCTTCAGGGGAGAACCTACGAGCAGTACTTC; CDR3aa: CASSLQGRTYEQYF
len: 14; j_gene: TRBJ2-2; v_gene: TRBV6-5; d_gene: .; abundance: .; CDR3nt: TGTGCCAGCAGTTACAGGGTTCATACCGGGGAGCTGTTTTTT; CDR3aa: CASSYRVHTGELFF
len: 12; j_gene: TRBJ1-1; v_gene: TRBV29-1; d_gene: .; abundance: .; CDR3nt: TGCAGCGTTGTAGGCGCGAACACTGAAGCTTTCTTT; CDR3aa: CSVVGANTEAFF
len: 15; j_gene: TRBJ2-7; v_gene: TRBV6-6; d_gene: TRBD2; abundance: once; CDR3nt: TGTGCCAGCAGTGGACTAGCGGGAGAGATCTACGAGCAGTACTTC; CDR3aa: CASSGLAGEIYEQYF
len: 13; j_gene: TRBJ2-7; v_gene: TRBV2; d_gene: .; abundance: .; CDR3nt: TGTGCCAGCAATCAGAGGCAAGGGAACGAGCAGTACTTC; CDR3aa: CASNQRQGNEQYF